This T cell receptor (beta chain) was sequenced in a study of radiation and T cells in renal cell carcinoma. Study in general: Nephrectomy followed 15 Gy stereotactic body radiation by 4 weeks.

The CDR3 spans 13 residues. The ends were cut back, 0 bases at V and 8 bases at J, with 10 bases in the middle. Germline values: CDR1 ENHRY, CDR2 SYGVKD. Data came from immunoSEQ multiplex PCR; TCRdb stores just in-frame clones and leaves some out. The sample holds about 150,000 clones, roughly 90% seen once. Time point: blood 2 weeks post-SBRT. Treatment: 15 Gy SBRT to primary tumor, nephrectomy 4 weeks later. The receptor was isolated from a woman aged 45-65 years with renal cell carcinoma. This chain joins TRBV10-3 and TRBJ1-2; D possibly corresponds to TRBD1 (6 bases). The specimen comprised blood, sampled from a patient whose treatment included radiotherapy and nephrectomy. CDR3 coding DNA: TGTGCCATCAGTGAGTCGGGGGGCGGAGGCTACACCTTC. Residues: CAISESGGGGYTF.